One T cell receptor (beta chain) is described in this entry. Its antigen is unidentified. This sample was taken from a study of T cell repertoires in cytomegalovirus infection. General study findings and limits: Identification of carriers of CMV plus the relevant HLA was performed using cumulative public TCR beta family frequency. What dominated the ex vivo response were HLA-C-restricted CMV-specific TCR beta clonotypes.

Per germline, CDR1 SEHNR and CDR2 FQNEAQ (reference sequence). V gave up 3 bases and J gave up 5 bases, with 22 bases separating them. The CDR3 totals 17 residues. TCRdb independently ran MiXCR on the reads; one entry per CDR3 protein. Seen here are approximately 590,000 distinct CDR3 sequences, almost 40% observed once, and the top ten hold around 48%. This material consisted of cultured PBMCs, taken from culture after CMV antigen stimulation. The source of this sequence is a human donor in good health (CMV status not recorded). Some clones in this sample may be carry-over from other donors' samples. The gene calls are TRBV7-9 and TRBJ2-5; tentatively, D is TRBD1 or TRBD2 (5 bases each). CDR3 in DNA: TGTGCCAGCAGCTTTGGGTTTTTGGGACCGGGCTCGGAGACCCAGTACTTC. This gives the protein CASSFGFLGPGSETQYF. Full variable domain (remainder filled in from reference TRBV7-9 and TRBJ2-5): DTGVSQNPRHKITKRGQNVTFRCDPISEHNRLYWYRQTLGQGPEFLTYFQNEAQLEKSRLLSDRFSAERPKGSFSTLEIQRTEQGDSAMYLCASSFGFLGPGSETQYFGPGTRLLVL.